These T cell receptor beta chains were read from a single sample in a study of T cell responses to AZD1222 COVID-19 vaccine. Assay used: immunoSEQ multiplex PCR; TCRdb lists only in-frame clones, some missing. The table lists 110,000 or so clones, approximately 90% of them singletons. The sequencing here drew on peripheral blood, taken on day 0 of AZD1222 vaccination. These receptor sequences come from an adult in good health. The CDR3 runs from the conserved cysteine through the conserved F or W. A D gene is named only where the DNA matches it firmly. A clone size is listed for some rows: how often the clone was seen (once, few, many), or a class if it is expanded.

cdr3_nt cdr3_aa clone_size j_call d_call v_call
TGCAGCGGACGGACTAGCGGGAGATATGAGCAGTTCTTC CSGRTSGRYEQFF NA TRBJ2-1 TRBD2 TRBV29-1
TGCAGCGTTCTGGGGGGCGGAGGCGGGGAGCTGTTTTTT CSVLGGGGGELFF NA TRBJ2-2 NA TRBV29-1
TGTGCCACCAGTTCCCGGACAGGGAATGAAAAACTGTTTTTT CATSSRTGNEKLFF once TRBJ1-4 TRBD1 TRBV6-4
TGTGCCAGGAACGACAGGGGACGGTCCAAAAACATTCAGTACTTC CARNDRGRSKNIQYF NA TRBJ2-4 TRBD1 TRBV7-9
TGTGCCAGCAGTCCCTCTCGACTGAAGGGTACGCAGTATTTT CASSPSRLKGTQYF NA TRBJ2-3 NA TRBV27
TGTGCCAGCAGTTCCCGAGCGGGAGGGCCGCTTGAGCAGTTCTTC CASSSRAGGPLEQFF NA TRBJ2-1 TRBD2 TRBV27
TGTGCCAGCACCCCGGGACAAAGTTACGAGCAGTACTTC CASTPGQSYEQYF NA TRBJ2-7 NA TRBV28
TGCGCCAGCAGCCCCGAGCGCGGGCAGGGTCAGCCCCAGCATTTT CASSPERGQGQPQHF few TRBJ1-5 NA TRBV5-1
TGCGCCAGCAGCTTGGGACTAGCGGGAGCTACAGATACGCAGTATTTT CASSLGLAGATDTQYF NA TRBJ2-3 TRBD2 TRBV5-1
TGTGCCAGCACCCAAAACGTAGGGGCACCCTACGAGCAGTACTTC CASTQNVGAPYEQYF NA TRBJ2-7 NA TRBV7-6
TGCGCCAGCAGAACAGGACAGTCCTACGAGCAGTACTTC CASRTGQSYEQYF NA TRBJ2-7 NA TRBV5-1
TGTGCCAGCAGTACCGGGGGGCCGAATCAGCCCCAGCATTTT CASSTGGPNQPQHF NA TRBJ1-5 NA TRBV2
TGTGCCAGCAGCCCGGGACTAGCGGGATACGAGCAGTACTTC CASSPGLAGYEQYF once TRBJ2-7 TRBD2 TRBV5-6
TGTGCCAGCAGTTACGCATTTGGAACAGGGTACTCTGGGGCCAACGTCCTGACTTTC CASSYAFGTGYSGANVLTF NA TRBJ2-6 NA TRBV6-2/TRBV6-3
TGTGCCAGCAGTGAAACGGGCTACGAGCAGTACTTC CASSETGYEQYF NA TRBJ2-7 NA TRBV2
TGTGCCAGCTCACAGGGGCAGACTCAGCCCCAGCATTTT CASSQGQTQPQHF NA TRBJ1-5 NA TRBV18
TGCGCCAGCAGCATTCCGGGACTAGCGGCTAACACCGGGGAGCTGTTTTTT CASSIPGLAANTGELFF NA TRBJ2-2 TRBD2 TRBV5-1
TGTGCCAGCTCGCCGCCGGGCCGGGGGAACACTGAAGCTTTCTTT CASSPPGRGNTEAFF once TRBJ1-1 NA TRBV18
TGTGCCAGCAGCTTAACCCAGTCGTCCGAAGCTTTCTTT CASSLTQSSEAFF NA TRBJ1-1 NA TRBV7-9
TGTGCCAGCAGTTTAGGGCCCAACACTGAAGCTTTCTTT CASSLGPNTEAFF few TRBJ1-1 NA TRBV12-3/TRBV12-4
TGCAGCGTTGAAGATCTAGGGGAAGGAGCGGGGCTCTACGAGCAGTACTTC CSVEDLGEGAGLYEQYF once TRBJ2-7 TRBD2 TRBV29-1
TGTGCCAGCAGCACTGGTCCCCCGGGACCGACCGAGGAAGGCACCATATATTTT CASSTGPPGPTEEGTIYF NA TRBJ1-3 NA TRBV21-1
TGTGCCACCCAACGGGGCTGGAATCAGCCCCAGCATTTT CATQRGWNQPQHF NA TRBJ1-5 NA TRBV6-5
TGTGCCAGCAGCTTAGAGGCGGGATCCTACAATGAGCAGTTCTTC CASSLEAGSYNEQFF NA TRBJ2-1 NA TRBV11-1
TGTGCCAGCAGCCTAGCTGGGGCCAACGTCCTGACTTTC CASSLAGANVLTF NA TRBJ2-6 NA TRBV6-2/TRBV6-3
TGTGCCAGCAGCTTGGACCGGGGGTGGAGTCAGCCCCAGCATTTT CASSLDRGWSQPQHF NA TRBJ1-5 NA TRBV5-6
TGTGCCAGCAGCCCGGGACTCCAATCCAGGGTCGATGAGCAGTTCTTC CASSPGLQSRVDEQFF NA TRBJ2-1 NA TRBV3-1/TRBV3-2
TGTGCCAGCAGTTTACCCCAAAACTATGGCTACACCTTC CASSLPQNYGYTF NA TRBJ1-2 NA TRBV28
TGTGCCCCTAGTTCCCATCTGGTGCGCTGTAATTCACCCCTCCACTTT CAPSSHLVRCNSPLHF NA TRBJ1-6 NA TRBV28
TGTGCCAGCAGTTACTCCGTCGGGGGCAGGGGTGAAGCTTTCTTT CASSYSVGGRGEAFF NA TRBJ1-1 NA TRBV6-5
TGCAGCGCTGCGGACAGGGAGTGGGAGCAGTACTTC CSAADREWEQYF once TRBJ2-7 TRBD1 TRBV29-1
TGTGCCACCAGTGACCCGACTAGCGCTGGCTACGAGCAGTACTTC CATSDPTSAGYEQYF NA TRBJ2-7 TRBD2 TRBV24-1
TGTGCCAGCTCGCGACAGGGGGTAGGGGTGAACACTGAAGCTTTCTTT CASSRQGVGVNTEAFF NA TRBJ1-1 TRBD1 TRBV18
TGCAGCGTTGCGGGACAGGGAAATCTACACACCTTC CSVAGQGNLHTF NA TRBJ1-2 TRBD1 TRBV29-1
TGCGCCAGCAGCGTGGGACTAGCGGGGCCCAGTACCGGGGAGCTGTTTTTT CASSVGLAGPSTGELFF NA TRBJ2-2 TRBD2 TRBV5-1
TGTGCCAGCAGTTTTGGGCAGGACTACGAGCAGTACTTC CASSFGQDYEQYF few TRBJ2-7 NA TRBV28
TGTGCCAGCAGTGAACGGCGCTATGGCTACACCTTC CASSERRYGYTF NA TRBJ1-2 NA TRBV6-1
TGTGCCAGCAGCTTAACTGACACCGGGGAGCTGTTTTTT CASSLTDTGELFF once TRBJ2-2 NA TRBV11-2
TGTGCCAGCAGCTTAGTTCCGGGGTCACGGTCTGGATACAATGAGCAGTTCTTC CASSLVPGSRSGYNEQFF NA TRBJ2-1 NA TRBV7-6
TGTGCCAGCACCAGAAGGGGCAGATCGAACACTGAAGCTTTCTTT CASTRRGRSNTEAFF NA TRBJ1-1 NA TRBV6-5
TGCGCCAGCAGCTTGGACGTTTTCACAGATACGCAGTATTTT CASSLDVFTDTQYF NA TRBJ2-3 NA TRBV5-1
TGTGCCAGCACCGCGGGGAGGGGGGACAATGAGCAGTTCTTC CASTAGRGDNEQFF NA TRBJ2-1 NA TRBV7-9
TGTGCCAGCAGCTCCGGGACAGGGGGCTATGAGCAGTTCTTC CASSSGTGGYEQFF once TRBJ2-1 TRBD1 TRBV7-2
TGTGCCAGTAGTCGGGCTAGCACAGATACGCAGTATTTT CASSRASTDTQYF NA TRBJ2-3 NA TRBV19
TGCAGTGCTGGGGGGAGACATGGCTACACCTTC CSAGGRHGYTF NA TRBJ1-2 NA TRBV20-1
TGTGCCAGCAGTCCGGACTTAGGCAATCAGCCCCAGCATTTT CASSPDLGNQPQHF once TRBJ1-5 NA TRBV2
TGCGCCACCGCGCCTGGAAACACCATATATTTT CATAPGNTIYF NA TRBJ1-3 NA TRBV5-1
TGTGCCTGGAGTCAGGGGCAGAACACTGAAGCTTTCTTT CAWSQGQNTEAFF NA TRBJ1-1 NA TRBV30
TGTGCCAGCAGTTTACTAGGGAGGCAGGCAACCTACGAGCAGTACTTC CASSLLGRQATYEQYF NA TRBJ2-7 NA TRBV27
TGTGCCAGCAGCCAAGTCCCCGGACAGGGTGAAGCTTTCTTT CASSQVPGQGEAFF NA TRBJ1-1 TRBD1 TRBV3-1/TRBV3-2
TGTGCCTGGAGTGGCCTGGCGGGAGGGCCCTTTGAGCAGTTCTTC CAWSGLAGGPFEQFF NA TRBJ2-1 TRBD2 TRBV30
TGTGCCAGCAGCTCGACGGAATACAATGAGCAGTTCTTC CASSSTEYNEQFF few TRBJ2-1 NA TRBV5-5
TGTGCCAGCAGCCTACCCTACGATACGCAGTATTTT CASSLPYDTQYF NA TRBJ2-3 NA TRBV3-1/TRBV3-2
TGCGCCAGCAGTGAGGGGTCGGGCGCCTACGAGCAGTACTTC CASSEGSGAYEQYF NA TRBJ2-7 NA TRBV10-1
TGTGCCAGCTCACCACTGCCTGACAGGGGAGGGTATGGCTACACCTTC CASSPLPDRGGYGYTF NA TRBJ1-2 TRBD1 TRBV18
TGTGCCAGCAGCTTAGTCGGGTATCAAAATTCACCCCTCCACTTT CASSLVGYQNSPLHF NA TRBJ1-6 NA TRBV7-8
TGTGCCAGCAGAATTAGCGGGTTGAACACCGGGGAGCTGTTTTTT CASRISGLNTGELFF NA TRBJ2-2 TRBD2 TRBV27
TGTGCCAGCAAGGTACTAAGCTCCTACAATGAGCAGTTCTTC CASKVLSSYNEQFF NA TRBJ2-1 NA TRBV28
TGTGCCAGCAGTTTATTTCCAGGGGGGGGCTATGGCTACACCTTC CASSLFPGGGYGYTF NA TRBJ1-2 TRBD1 TRBV27